These 16 T cell receptor beta chains originate from one sample sequenced in a study of CD8 T cells in Susac syndrome. Random hexamers served to reverse transcribe roughly 0.5 to 1 ug RNA. TCRdb re-analysed the immunoSEQ multiplex PCR reads in MiXCR, keeping a single row per CDR3 protein. In the table there are fewer than 350,000 distinct CDR3 sequences, 75% to 90% of which are singletons. Source material: CD8+ T cells from PBMCs. Receptor source: a human donor with multiple sclerosis.

The V gene is TRBV19, the J gene TRBJ2-7; 8 positions match TRBD1. The CDR3 consists of 14 residues. CDR1 and CDR2 from the germline V gene are LNHDA and SQIVND (reference sequence). The ends lost 9 bases at V and 0 bases at J; junction bases unmatched: 7. The CDR3 is CASSTRGHSYEQYF. CDR3 nucleotide sequence: TGTGCCAGCTCGACCAGGGGGCACTCCTACGAGCAGTACTTC.

The V and J genes are TRBV7-6 and TRBJ2-7; D unresolved. The V end lost 0 bases, the J end lost 7 bases, and 13 bases lay between the germline ends. Per germline, CDR1 SGHVS and CDR2 FNYEAQ. The CDR3 runs 14 residues. CDR3 bases: TGTGCCAGCAGCTTAGCCCTCCTAGGTACAGAGCAGTACTTC. It translates to CASSLALLGTEQYF.

This chain connects TRBV20-1 to TRBJ2-5, with D unclear. The germline gives CDR1 DFQATT, CDR2 SNEGSKA (reference sequence). Between the trimmed V and J ends, which lost 0 bases and 5 bases, there was a span of 16 bases. The CDR3 is 15 amino acids. CDR3 protein: CSARDEASPTETQYF. DNA of the CDR3: TGCAGTGCTAGAGATGAGGCCTCCCCAACGGAGACCCAGTACTTC.

This clonotype occurred a few times. The rearrangement joins TRBV7-8 to TRBJ1-1, with D uncertain. The CDR3 is 13 residues long. Germline lookup yields CDR1 SGHVS and CDR2 FQNEAQ. V was trimmed by 5 bases and J by 1 base, leaving 8 bases between them. The CDR3 spells CASSPSGNTEAFF. In DNA form, the CDR3 reads TGTGCCAGCAGCCCCTCCGGGAACACTGAAGCTTTCTTT.

CDR3 protein: CASSQDMNTEAFF. The CDR3 DNA reads as TGTGCCAGCAGCCAAGATATGAACACTGAAGCTTTCTTT. The chain joins TRBV3-1 to TRBJ1-1; D unclear. Trimming left V 0 bases short and J 0 bases short, with 2 bases between. Germline V lookup: CDR1 LGHDT, CDR2 YNNKEL (reference sequence). This CDR3 has 13 residues.

This rearrangement joins TRBV20-1 to TRBJ1-5; D may be TRBD1 (5 bases). This CDR3 comprises 14 residues. Germline V gene data show CDR1 as DFQATT and CDR2 as SNEGSKA (reference sequence). The V and J ends lost 5 bases and 4 bases respectively, with 15 bases between them. CDR3 region: CSAEEQGGNQPQHF. CDR3 DNA sequence: TGCAGTGCTGAGGAGCAGGGAGGGAATCAGCCCCAGCATTTT.

The V and J genes are TRBV20-1 and TRBJ1-2; tentative D call: TRBD1 (6 bases). This CDR3 has 14 residues. V lost 0 bases to trimming and J lost 5 bases, with 13 bases between them. CDR1 and CDR2 (germline): DFQATT, SNEGSKA (reference sequence). CDR3 region: CSARDLGAGYGYTF. The CDR3 DNA sequence: TGCAGTGCTAGAGATTTGGGGGCAGGGTATGGCTACACCTTC.

This chain connects TRBV4-3 to TRBJ1-4; D is possibly TRBD1 (6 bases). V lost 3 bases, J lost 2 bases, and 10 bases lay in between. Germline V lookup: CDR1 LGHNA, CDR2 YSLEER. The CDR3 totals 15 residues. As DNA, the CDR3 is TGCGCCAGCAGCCAGACAACAGGGACTAATGAAAAACTGTTTTTT. Amino acids: CASSQTTGTNEKLFF.

V and J are TRBV29-1 and TRBJ2-1; the D call may be TRBD1 or TRBD2 (6 bases each). Trimming pared 1 base from V and 5 bases from J, leaving 21 bases between. The CDR3 runs to 17 residues. In germline, CDR1 is SQVTM, CDR2 ANQGSEA. CDR3 coding DNA: TGCAGCGTTGAAGGTTATTCGGGGGCCGGGGCCGACAATGAGCAGTTCTTC. Its translation is CSVEGYSGAGADNEQFF.

This clonotype was found a few times. The V gene is TRBV7-9, the J gene TRBJ2-7; TRBD2 aligns across 7 bases. From germline, CDR1 is SEHNR and CDR2 FQNEAQ (reference sequence). Germline trimming cut 7 bases from V and 6 bases from J; bases unmatched to any gene: 3. The CDR3 loop spans 11 amino acids. The CDR3 loop is CASIREGEQYF. The CDR3 region has the DNA TGTGCCAGCATCAGGGAGGGCGAGCAGTACTTC.

The chain recombines TRBV5-1 with TRBJ2-1; TRBD1 matches at 7 bases. The V segment lost 0 bases and the J segment 12 bases; nucleotides outside the gene matches: 15. Germline V gene sequence: CDR1 SGHRS, CDR2 YFSETQ. The CDR3 extends over 16 amino acids. The CDR3, as DNA: TGCGCCAGCAGCTTGGAAACAGGGGAGTACGGCAAGGGGCAGTTCTTC. The encoded protein is CASSLETGEYGKGQFF.

In this sample, this clonotype turned up once. In nucleotides, the CDR3 is TGCGCCAGCAGCCAAGCCCATCACAGGGAGATGGAGACCCAGTACTTC. Its protein is CASSQAHHREMETQYF. The V gene is TRBV4-3, the J gene TRBJ2-5; TRBD1 might be the D (6 bases). V dropped 1 base and J dropped 5 bases, with 17 bases sitting between them. The germline gives CDR1 LGHNA, CDR2 YSLEER. This CDR3 contains 16 residues.

This rearrangement joins TRBV20-1 to TRBJ1-4, with D perhaps matching TRBD1 (5 bases). The CDR3 is 15 amino acids. The germline gives CDR1 DFQATT, CDR2 SNEGSKA (reference sequence). V was shortened by 0 bases and J by 6 bases, with 14 bases between the two germline ends. The CDR3 bases are TGCAGTGCTAGAGATGTAGCAAGAGGGGATGAAAAACTGTTTTTT. Amino acid sequence: CSARDVARGDEKLFF.

The chain uses TRBV4-3 and TRBJ1-3; no clear D gene. Trimming left V 0 bases short and J 2 bases short, with 11 bases between. The CDR3 has 16 residues. Looked up from germline, CDR1 is LGHNA and CDR2 is YSLEER. The CDR3 nucleotides read TGCGCCAGCAGCCAAGATTTTACTGGGACTGGAAACACCATATATTTT. Translating it yields CASSQDFTGTGNTIYF.

This chain joins TRBV11-3 and TRBJ2-7, with 7 bases matching TRBD1. Germline V CDR1 and CDR2: SGHNT, YENEEA. This CDR3 spans 16 amino acids. V dropped 5 bases and J dropped 0; count of bases not matched to a gene: 10. The CDR3 nucleotides are TGTGCCAGCAGCCCAGGGACAGAATTACCCTCCTACGAGCAGTACTTC. It codes for CASSPGTELPSYEQYF.

About this clonotype: A junction boundary mismatches the germline segment, possibly from a read error. The rearrangement uses TRBV12-3 or TRBV12-4 and TRBJ1-6, with D uncertain. This CDR3 is 15 amino acids long. The CDR3 region is CTSSLALGGYSPLHF. The CDR3 DNA sequence: TGTACCAGCAGTTTAGCGCTAGGCGGTTATTCACCCCTCCACTTT.